A single sample is the source of the 20 T cell receptor beta chains below, sequenced in a study of blood T cell repertoires in COVID-19. This table comes from immunoSEQ multiplex PCR, and its TCRdb copy is limited to in-frame clones, with some not included. This sample has approximately 170,000 clones; around 89% occur once, and the top ten carry approximately 2%. The sample taken for sequencing was peripheral blood. The source of these receptors is a middle-aged man who had recovered from COVID-19.

The J gene is TRBJ1-6, the V gene TRBV5-1; 7 bases match TRBD1. Germline V gives CDR1 SGHRS, CDR2 YFSETQ. V trimming: 4 bases; J trimming: 6 bases; junction bases outside the gene matches: 10. This CDR3 is 16 amino acids long. In DNA, the CDR3 is TGCGCCAGCAGCCTGGACAGGCCGAATCTTAATTCACCCCTCCACTTT. Its protein product is CASSLDRPNLNSPLHF.

The CDR3 here is CASSLGGVSNQPQHF. CDR3 bases: TGCGCCAGCTCCCTCGGAGGGGTTAGCAATCAGCCCCAGCATTTT. The chain employs TRBV5-1 and TRBJ1-5; tentatively, D is TRBD1 (5 bases). Germline values: CDR1 SGHRS, CDR2 YFSETQ. The ends were cut back, 7 bases at V and 0 bases at J, with 14 bases in the middle. CDR3 length: 15 amino acids.

The chain recombines TRBV7-6 with TRBJ1-2, with 7 bases fitting TRBD1. The trim removed 7 bases at V and 6 bases at J, leaving 8 bases unmatched. The CDR3 is 13 amino acids. From germline, CDR1 is SGHVS and CDR2 FNYEAQ. This CDR3 is CASTSDREDGYTF. The CDR3 DNA reads as TGTGCCAGCACCTCCGACAGGGAAGATGGCTACACCTTC. Full variable domain (remainder filled in from reference TRBV7-6 and TRBJ1-2): GAGVSQSPRYKVTKRGQDVALRCDPISGHVSLYWYRQALGQGPEFLTYFNYEAQQDKSGLPNDRFSAERPEGSISTLTIQRTEQRDSAMYRCASTSDREDGYTFGSGTRLTVV.

This clone was counted once. The chain joins TRBV3-1 (or the pseudogene TRBV3-2) to TRBJ2-7, with TRBD2 identical over 7 bases. The length of the CDR3 is 12 residues. With 4 bases clipped from V and 6 bases from J, the junction kept 3 bases outside the gene matches. Germline V CDR1 and CDR2: LGHDT, YNNKEL (reference sequence). The CDR3 nucleotides are TGTGCCAGCAGCCGGACTAGTCTCGAGCAGTACTTC. It yields the protein CASSRTSLEQYF.

The chain has TRBV3-1 (or the pseudogene TRBV3-2) and TRBJ2-1; 12 positions agree with TRBD2. The CDR3 is 18 residues long. The ends lost 4 bases at V and 8 bases at J; junction bases unmatched: 15. Germline V gene data show CDR1 as LGHDT and CDR2 as YNNKEL (reference sequence). CDR3 residues: CASSPSYLRLAGDHEQFF. The CDR3 DNA reads as TGTGCCAGCAGCCCCTCCTACCTGAGACTAGCGGGAGATCATGAGCAGTTCTTC.

This clone was observed a few times. The CDR3 sequence is CASSQEGDRTGGYTF. DNA of the CDR3: TGTGCCAGCAGCCAAGAAGGGGACAGGACTGGCGGCTACACCTTC. The V gene is TRBV4-2, the J gene TRBJ1-2; 8 bases line up with TRBD1. The germline V gene encodes CDR1 LGHNA and CDR2 YNFKEQ. V gave up 0 bases and J gave up 8 bases; unmatched junction bases: 8. CDR3 length: 15 residues.

This chain connects TRBV24-1 to TRBJ2-1; 8 nucleotides align to TRBD2. This CDR3 has 11 residues. Germline CDR1 reads KGHDR; CDR2 reads SFDVKD. Losses at the gene ends were 8 bases for V and 9 bases for J; bases not matched to a gene: 2. CDR3 protein: CATNREGEQFF. CDR3 nucleotides: TGTGCCACCAACCGGGAGGGTGAGCAGTTCTTC.

V and J are TRBV19 and TRBJ2-7; the match to TRBD2 covers 9 bases. V lost 3 bases and J lost 6; bases outside the gene matches: 3. The CDR3 spans 13 residues. Germline V gene sequence: CDR1 LNHDA, CDR2 SQIVND (reference sequence). CDR3 sequence (DNA): TGTGCCAGTAGTATGGTTAGCGGGGGCGAGCAGTACTTC. It encodes CASSMVSGGEQYF.

This clone was counted once. This sequence joins TRBV27 and TRBJ2-5; D is possibly TRBD2 (6 bases). This CDR3 is built from 14 residues. The V and J ends lost 5 bases and 4 bases respectively, with 14 bases between them. Germline lookup yields CDR1 MNHEY and CDR2 SMNVEV (reference sequence). The CDR3 coding sequence is TGTGCCAGCAGTCGGCGAGGAGGGTCAGAGACCCAGTACTTC. Protein: CASSRRGGSETQYF.

The rearrangement links TRBV5-5 to TRBJ1-5; TRBD1 matches 8 bases. This CDR3 is built from 15 residues. Germline V gene lookup returns CDR1 SGHKS and CDR2 YYEKEE (reference sequence). Losses at the gene ends were 4 bases for V and 3 bases for J; bases not matched to a gene: 6. The CDR3 is CASSPTGATNQPQHF. For the CDR3, the DNA is TGTGCCAGCAGCCCGACAGGGGCTACCAATCAGCCCCAGCATTTT. Variable domain in full (rest from reference TRBV5-5 and TRBJ1-5): DAGVTQSPTHLIKTRGQQVTLRCSPISGHKSVSWYQQVLGQGPQFIFQYYEKEERGRGNFPDRFSARQFPNYSSELNVNALLLGDSALYLCASSPTGATNQPQHFGDGTRLSIL.

V usage is TRBV12-5 and J usage is TRBJ2-1, with D perhaps matching TRBD1 (5 bases). CDR3 length: 13 amino acids. The V end was cut by 5 bases, the J end by 6 bases, with 11 bases between. The germline gives CDR1 LGHNT, CDR2 FRNRAP. CDR3 sequence: CASGTGHLNEQFF. The CDR3 coding sequence is TGTGCTAGTGGTACCGGACACCTCAATGAGCAGTTCTTC. Full variable domain (rest looked up from reference TRBV12-5 and TRBJ2-1): DARVTQTPRHKVTEMGQEVTMRCQPILGHNTVFWYRQTMMQGLELLAYFRNRAPLDDSGMPKDRFSAEMPDATLATLKIQPSEPRDSAVYFCASGTGHLNEQFFGPGTRLTVL.

The rearrangement joins TRBV28 to TRBJ1-6; tentative D call: TRBD1 (6 bases). Trimming cost V 0 bases and J 4 bases, with 16 bases left between them. The germline gives CDR1 MDHEN, CDR2 SYDVKM. CDR3 length: 18 residues. CDR3 sequence (DNA): TGTGCCAGCAGTTTATGGGGGGCGGACCTCAGATATAATTCACCCCTCCACTTT. This encodes CASSLWGADLRYNSPLHF.

This clone was recorded once. This chain uses TRBV6-5 with TRBJ2-1; no clear D. This CDR3 comprises 13 residues. Germline CDR1 and CDR2: MNHEY and SVGAGI. Trimming stripped 7 bases from V and 7 bases from J, with 14 bases between. CDR3 protein: CASKNSNLNEQFF. CDR3 DNA: TGTGCCAGCAAGAACTCGAATCTTAATGAGCAGTTCTTC.

This clone was picked up a small number of times. The chain carries TRBV6-5 and TRBJ1-6, with D possibly being TRBD1 (5 bases). V lost 8 bases and J 6 bases, leaving 14 bases between the germline ends. Germline loops: CDR1 MNHEY, CDR2 SVGAGI. The CDR3 consists of 14 residues. CDR3 bases: TGTGCCAGCTGGGCGGGACGGGGTAATTCACCCCTCCACTTT. Its translation is CASWAGRGNSPLHF.

This clone was found once. J is TRBJ2-5 and V is TRBV6-2 or TRBV6-3; 7 positions agree with TRBD2. The length of the CDR3 is 14 residues. Germline CDR1 and CDR2: MNHEY and SVGEGT. With 2 bases clipped from V and 5 bases from J, the junction kept 5 bases outside the gene matches. CDR3 DNA: TGTGCCAGCAGTTACCAAACTAGCGAGGAGACCCAGTACTTC. Encoded protein: CASSYQTSEETQYF.

The genes are TRBV2 and TRBJ2-7, with D maybe TRBD2 (5 bases). V lost 1 base and J 1 base, leaving 8 bases between the germline ends. CDR1 SNHLY and CDR2 FYNNEI come from the germline V gene. The CDR3 covers 14 residues. CDR3 residues: CASSEDTGSYEQYF. The CDR3 DNA follows: TGTGCCAGCAGTGAAGACACGGGATCCTACGAGCAGTACTTC.

V gene TRBV4-3 combines with J gene TRBJ2-7; 12 bases match TRBD2. The CDR3 totals 15 residues. Germline V gene sequence: CDR1 LGHNA, CDR2 YSLEER. V was pared by 0 bases and J by 5 bases, with 2 bases of the junction left unmatched. The CDR3: CASSQDRLAGDEQYF. The DNA for the CDR3 is TGCGCCAGCAGCCAAGATAGACTAGCGGGAGACGAGCAGTACTTC.

This clone has more than one count but fewer than ten. The V and J genes are TRBV7-3 and TRBJ2-6; D is ambiguous. This CDR3 spans 16 amino acids. Trimming took off 5 bases at V and 1 base at J, with 12 bases between the two ends. From germline, CDR1 is SGHTA and CDR2 FQGTGA. In DNA, the CDR3 is TGTGCCAGCAGCGCTACTCCAGGTTCTGGGGCCAACGTCCTGACTTTC. Translating gives CASSATPGSGANVLTF.

The chain joins TRBV25-1 to TRBJ2-1; TRBD2 might be the D (7 bases). V was cut by 2 bases and J by 2 bases, with 16 bases left in between. The germline gives CDR1 MGHDK, CDR2 SYGVNS. This CDR3 has 17 amino acids. This CDR3 is CASSERGGGSPYNEQFF. The CDR3 region has the DNA TGTGCCAGCAGTGAAAGGGGAGGGGGGAGTCCCTACAATGAGCAGTTCTTC. The variable domain in full, with the rest retrieved from reference TRBV25-1 and TRBJ2-1, is EADIYQTPRYLVIGTGKKITLECSQTMGHDKMYWYQQDPGMELHLIHYSYGVNSTEKGDLSSESTVSRIRTEHFPLTLESARPSHTSQYLCASSERGGGSPYNEQFFGPGTRLTVL.

The chain combines TRBV5-1 with TRBJ2-1, with D possibly being TRBD2 (5 bases). V dropped 0 bases and J dropped 0 bases, with 10 bases sitting between them. Germline CDR1 SGHRS, CDR2 YFSETQ. This CDR3 has 16 amino acids. The CDR3 is CASSLASGSSYNEQFF. The CDR3 nucleotides read TGCGCCAGCAGCTTGGCCTCGGGGAGCTCCTACAATGAGCAGTTCTTC.